A single sample gave rise to the 19 T cell receptor beta chains below, sequenced in a study of OX40 agonist ivuxolimab in advanced cancers. Assay used: immunoSEQ multiplex PCR; TCRdb lists only in-frame clones, some missing. Of about 77,000 clones in the sample, about nine tenths were seen once. Sample: CD4+ or CD8+ T cells sorted from blood, taken in a trial of the OX40 agonist ivuxolimab. The receptors were sampled from an adult with an advanced solid tumor such as melanoma, head and neck, liver or kidney cancer.

The chain carries TRBV5-1 and TRBJ1-1, with 7 nucleotides matching TRBD1. Germline trimming cut 4 bases from V and 7 bases from J; bases unmatched to any gene: 13. CDR1 SGHRS and CDR2 YFSETQ come from the germline V gene. The CDR3 is 15 amino acids. CDR3 nucleotide sequence: TGCGCCAGCAGCCCCCCCGAGACAGGGAAAGGTGAAGCTTTCTTT. Translation gives CASSPPETGKGEAFF. The entire variable domain, with the rest obtained from reference TRBV5-1 and TRBJ1-1, is as follows: KAGVTQTPRYLIKTRGQQVTLSCSPISGHRSVSWYQQTPGQGLQFLFEYFSETQRNKGNFPGRFSGRQFSNSRSEMNVSTLELGDSALYLCASSPPETGKGEAFFGQGTRLTVV.

About this clone itself: Relative to the germline gene, one junction end is altered; a read error may explain this. This chain connects TRBV2 to TRBJ2-7, with D perhaps matching TRBD2 (5 bases). In germline, CDR1 is SNHLY, CDR2 FYNNEI. The CDR3 loop spans 15 amino acids. CDR3 region: CTSLLREFTAYEQYF. In DNA, the CDR3 is TGTACCAGCCTACTACGGGAATTTACGGCCTACGAGCAGTACTTC.

The V call is TRBV19, the J call TRBJ2-7; D perhaps matches TRBD2 (5 bases). Trimming removed 6 bases from V and 4 bases from J, with 13 bases in between. In germline, CDR1 is LNHDA, CDR2 SQIVND (reference sequence). This CDR3 comprises 13 residues. The CDR3, as DNA: TGTGCCAGTAGCCCAGTAGAGGGTTACGAGCAGTACTTC. Protein: CASSPVEGYEQYF.

V is TRBV7-2 and J is TRBJ2-3, with 7 positions matching TRBD2. With V trimmed by 7 bases and J by 0 bases, 7 bases remained unmatched. The CDR3 covers 15 residues. Germline assignment: CDR1 SGHTA and CDR2 FQGNSA. CDR3 sequence: CASMGAGRSTDTQYF. The CDR3 DNA reads TGTGCCAGCATGGGAGCGGGGAGGAGCACAGATACGCAGTATTTT. Complete variable domain (other parts from reference TRBV7-2 and TRBJ2-3): GAGVSQSPSNKVTEKGKDVELRCDPISGHTALYWYRQSLGQGLEFLIYFQGNSAPDKSGLPSDRFSAERTGGSVSTLTIQRTQQEDSAVYLCASMGAGRSTDTQYFGPGTRLTVL.

The V gene is TRBV7-2, the J gene TRBJ2-1, with D perhaps matching TRBD2 (6 bases). The V end lost 5 bases, the J end lost 4 bases, and 18 bases lay between the germline ends. CDR1 and CDR2 from the germline V gene are SGHTA and FQGNSA. This CDR3 comprises 16 residues. This chain's CDR3 is CASSLREGGPYNEQFF. In DNA, the CDR3 is TGTGCCAGCAGCCTAAGGGAAGGAGGGCCTTACAATGAGCAGTTCTTC.

The chain uses TRBV5-1 and TRBJ2-5; maybe TRBD2 (7 bases). Between the trimmed V and J ends, which lost 0 bases and 0 bases, there was a span of 12 bases. CDR3 size: 16 residues. Germline lookup yields CDR1 SGHRS and CDR2 YFSETQ. CDR3 sequence reads: CASSLEGGLYQETQYF. Here the CDR3 DNA reads TGCGCCAGCAGCTTGGAGGGGGGGCTGTACCAAGAGACCCAGTACTTC.

This clone was found a few times. The genes are TRBV29-1 and TRBJ1-2, with D maybe TRBD1 (5 bases). The CDR3 sequence is 14 residues long. Trimming took 4 bases from V and 4 from J, leaving 16 bases between them. The germline V gene has CDR1 SQVTM and CDR2 ANQGSEA. CDR3 loop: CSVVVDPGVYGYTF. CDR3 in DNA: TGCAGCGTTGTCGTGGACCCGGGGGTCTATGGCTACACCTTC. The complete variable domain, with remaining parts taken from reference TRBV29-1 and TRBJ1-2, reads SAVISQKPSRDICQRGTSLTIQCQVDSQVTMMFWYRQQPGQSLTLIATANQGSEATYESGFVIDKFPISRPNLTFSTLTVSNMSPEDSSIYLCSVVVDPGVYGYTFGSGTRLTVV.

This rearrangement joins TRBV27 to TRBJ2-3; 8 positions match TRBD1. J was trimmed by 4 bases and V by 3 bases; bases with no gene match: 9. The V gene's germline CDR1 is MNHEY and CDR2 SMNVEV (reference sequence). The CDR3 extends over 16 amino acids. The CDR3 coding sequence is TGTGCCAGCAGTTTCCGAGCGCTCAGGGGGCCAGATACGCAGTATTTT. Amino acids: CASSFRALRGPDTQYF.

This clone was seen more than once but under ten times. V is TRBV6-1 and J is TRBJ1-2; D is unclear. The germline V gene has CDR1 MNHNS and CDR2 SASEGT. Trimming cost V 10 bases and J 5 bases, with 11 bases left between them. The CDR3 spans 11 residues. DNA for the CDR3: TGTGCCACCTCCCCAATGTATGGCTACACCTTC. This encodes CATSPMYGYTF.

The chain couples TRBV7-2 to TRBJ2-3, with D maybe TRBD1 (7 bases). V was trimmed by 3 bases and J by 0 bases, leaving 19 bases between them. The CDR3 has 18 residues. In germline, CDR1 is SGHTA, CDR2 FQGNSA. CDR3: CASSFGGQSVSSTDTQYF. CDR3 sequence (DNA): TGTGCCAGCAGCTTCGGGGGACAGTCGGTCTCTAGCACAGATACGCAGTATTTT.

The chain is built from TRBV5-4 and TRBJ2-5; 14 nucleotides line up with TRBD2. The CDR3 has 17 residues. The germline CDR1 and CDR2 sequences are SGHNT and YYREEE (reference sequence). V lost 4 bases to trimming and J lost 4 bases; unmatched junction nucleotides: 9. CDR3 coding DNA: TGTGCCAGCAGCCCGGGACTAGCGGGAGCCGCCCCAGAGACCCAGTACTTC. Amino acid sequence: CASSPGLAGAAPETQYF.

The chain recombines TRBV28 with TRBJ2-7, with 10 bases aligning to TRBD1. The trim removed 6 bases at V and 3 bases at J, leaving 17 bases unmatched. The CDR3 spans 18 residues. The germline V gene encodes CDR1 MDHEN and CDR2 SYDVKM. CDR3 nucleotide sequence: TGTGCCAGCAGACTTCGCCCCTTCCCGGGACAGGGGTTCTACGAGCAGTACTTC. This gives the protein CASRLRPFPGQGFYEQYF.

This chain connects TRBV6-5 to TRBJ1-1; D is unresolved. This CDR3 spans 13 amino acids. The germline V and J ends were trimmed by 2 bases and 1 base, with 5 bases remaining between them. The germline CDR1 and CDR2 sequences are MNHEY and SVGAGI. The CDR3 is CASSYIANTEAFF. The CDR3, as DNA: TGTGCCAGCAGTTACATCGCGAACACTGAAGCTTTCTTT.

This chain joins TRBV30 and TRBJ1-5; a weak D match, TRBD1 (5 bases). Germline V lookup: CDR1 GTSNPN, CDR2 SVGIG (reference sequence). Trimming removed 4 bases at V and 0 bases at J, with 10 bases between. The CDR3 covers 14 residues. The CDR3 protein is CAWTPDISNQPQHF. The CDR3 region has the DNA TGTGCCTGGACCCCGGACATTAGCAATCAGCCCCAGCATTTT.

This sequence joins TRBV18 and TRBJ2-7; TRBD1 matches at 9 bases. This CDR3 has 15 amino acids. Trimming took 6 bases from V and 2 from J; bases not matched to a gene: 8. Germline CDR1 KGHSH, CDR2 LQKENI. CDR3 amino acids: CASSRGTGITYEQYF. The CDR3 DNA is TGTGCCAGCTCCCGAGGGACAGGGATCACCTACGAGCAGTACTTC. Looking up the rest from reference TRBV18 and TRBJ2-7 gives the full variable domain: NAGVMQNPRHLVRRRGQEARLRCSPMKGHSHVYWYRQLPEEGLKFMVYLQKENIIDESGMPKERFSAEFPKEGPSILRIQQVVRGDSAAYFCASSRGTGITYEQYFGPGTRLTVT.

The chain employs TRBV9 and TRBJ2-1; 10 bases match TRBD2. Germline assignment: CDR1 SGDLS and CDR2 YYNGEE. The CDR3 length is 15 residues. V was pared by 0 bases and J by 8 bases, with 5 bases of the junction left unmatched. The CDR3 DNA sequence: TGTGCCAGCAGCGTAGCTAGCGGGAGTGTCTATGAGCAGTTCTTC. As protein: CASSVASGSVYEQFF.

V is TRBV6-1 and J is TRBJ1-2; no clear D gene. Trimming shortened V by 7 bases and J by 6 bases, and 12 bases separated the two germline ends. The CDR3 extends over 12 amino acids. Germline assignment: CDR1 MNHNS and CDR2 SASEGT. The CDR3 loop reads CASNEGGDGYTF. The DNA of the CDR3 is TGTGCCAGCAACGAGGGAGGAGATGGCTACACCTTC.

This sequence joins TRBV10-3 and TRBJ2-3; TRBD2 is a possible D gene (6 bases). This CDR3 region has 14 residues. The germline V gene has CDR1 ENHRY and CDR2 SYGVKD. The V gene lost 10 bases and the J gene lost 3 bases, with 17 bases spanning the gap. CDR3: CATRGSWRTDTQYF. In DNA, the CDR3 is TGTGCCACCCGGGGGAGTTGGCGGACAGATACGCAGTATTTT.

This sequence joins TRBV10-3 and TRBJ1-1, with 10 bases fitting TRBD1. Unmatched junction bases numbered 12, after V lost 6 bases and J lost 5 bases. This CDR3 spans 16 amino acids. Looked up from germline, CDR1 is ENHRY and CDR2 is SYGVKD. CDR3 sequence (DNA): TGTGCCATCAGGCCTACTGGACAGGGGGGGGAGACTGAAGCTTTCTTT. Its protein is CAIRPTGQGGETEAFF.